This T cell receptor beta chain was identified during a study of T-cell memory formation after mild COVID-19. Turning to the study itself: TCR clusters were mostly confined to one donor each. General study findings and limits: Of the contracting clones, CD4+ ones lay mainly in CM and EM, and CD8+ ones in EMRA.

This clonotype appeared a few times. Its cognate antigen is unknown. TCRdb processed the 5' RACE reads anew with MiXCR; each CDR3 protein has one entry. The table lists about 260,000 distinct CDR3 sequences, 16% of them singletons. The junction had 6 bases not matched to a gene; V was cut back by 3 bases and J by 1 base. This CDR3 has 15 residues. The germline V gene has CDR1 SGHNT and CDR2 YYREEE (reference sequence). This TCR came from a man aged 18 to 29 who had mild COVID-19 (a few samples of this study predate the infection). Cell type and time point are not known. Material: PBMCs or a T cell subset sorted from them (not recorded which). The chain links TRBV5-4 to TRBJ1-2, with 7 bases fitting TRBD1. CDR3 residues: CASSSVGTDNYGYTF. CDR3 coding DNA: TGTGCCAGCAGCTCGGTGGGGACAGATAACTATGGCTACACCTTC.